This TCR beta chain is drawn from a study of cytomegalovirus exposure and HLA in healthy donors. General study results and limits: In a later analysis, a genetic analysis reported fewer productive-TCR N-insertions in an Asian-associated ancestry cluster than the cohort average. Several V segments, TRBV6-2 and TRBV6-3 among them, could not be told apart and were dropped.

Donors sampled were nominally healthy, though unrecorded immune exposures were likely. This CDR3 has 15 amino acids. Germline V CDR1 and CDR2: SNHLY, FYNNEI. V dropped 3 bases and J dropped 4; count of bases not matched to a gene: 5. Use of 60 Vbeta and 13 Jbeta primers characterized the PCR. The assay was immunoSEQ multiplex PCR, and TCRdb's table has in-frame clones only and misses some. Here the sample spans tens of thousands of clones, 70% to 80% being singletons. This clone was detected only a few times. Its antigen is not identified. The chain joins TRBV2 to TRBJ1-1; 10 nucleotides line up with TRBD1. The TCR was taken from a man aged 50 or older in good health and CMV-seronegative. Specimen: PBMCs. The CDR3, as DNA: TGTGCCAGCAGTGAGGGACAGGGGACGGGCACTGAAGCTTTCTTT. Protein product: CASSEGQGTGTEAFF.